The 12 T cell receptor beta chains below all came from one sample that was sequenced in a study of human T cells and chemical hapten exposure. Time point in this sample: pre-sensitization, week 0. Treatment here: therapeutic diphenylcyclopropenone sensitization with weekly scalp DPC. Via MiXCR, TCRdb re-called the RACE reads, giving one row per CDR3 protein. The data contain roughly 51,000 distinct CDR3 sequences, roughly 9.8% of them singletons. The starting material was whole blood, obtained in connection with sensitization to the hapten diphenylcyclopropenone (DPC). These receptors originate from a man aged 35-49 years with alopecia areata. Some clones in this sample may be carry-over from other donors' samples.

This clonotype was observed a handful of times. The CDR3 reads CASSLRPGELFF. CDR3 coding DNA: TGTGCCAGCAGCTTACGACCCGGGGAGCTGTTTTTT. This chain connects TRBV7-9 to TRBJ2-2; no definite D call. Trimming pared 2 bases from V and 6 bases from J, leaving 4 bases between. Germline-derived CDR1 and CDR2 are SEHNR and FQNEAQ (reference sequence). The CDR3 is 12 amino acids.

At least ten counts were recorded for this clonotype. V is TRBV5-4 and J is TRBJ2-3; D possibly corresponds to TRBD2 (6 bases). CDR3 length: 15 amino acids. With 0 bases removed from V and 1 base from J, the gap between germline ends came to 9 bases. Per germline, CDR1 SGHNT and CDR2 YYREEE (reference sequence). The CDR3 sequence: CASSLDSGRTDTQYF. CDR3 in DNA: TGTGCCAGCAGCTTGGATAGCGGACGCACAGATACGCAGTATTTT.

This clonotype was counted a few times. This chain joins TRBV11-2 and TRBJ2-7; D is uncertain. The germline V gene has CDR1 SGHAT and CDR2 FQNNGV. The ends were cut back, 5 bases at V and 4 bases at J, with 18 bases in the middle. The CDR3 covers 15 residues. CDR3 sequence: CASSVGSREMYEQYF. As DNA, the CDR3 is TGTGCCAGCAGCGTCGGGTCCCGAGAGATGTACGAGCAGTACTTC.

There are a few counts of this clonotype. J is TRBJ1-4 and V is TRBV4-2, with 9 bases fitting TRBD1. Germline CDR1 LGHNA, CDR2 YNFKEQ. This CDR3 comprises 15 residues. J gave up 8 bases and V 6 bases, and 10 bases lay outside the gene matches. CDR3 in amino acids: CASSATGGYGEKLFF. As DNA, the CDR3 is TGTGCCAGCAGTGCTACAGGGGGCTATGGGGAAAAACTGTTTTTT.

V gene TRBV14 combines with J gene TRBJ2-7, with D hard to call. Germline V gives CDR1 SGHDN, CDR2 FVKESK. The CDR3 contains 16 residues. V gave up 1 base and J gave up 5 bases, with 18 bases separating them. The CDR3 loop reads CASSQVRPSSRDEQYF. The CDR3 DNA reads as TGTGCCAGCAGCCAAGTAAGGCCCTCCTCTAGGGACGAGCAGTACTTC. Supplemented by reference TRBV14 and TRBJ2-7, the full variable domain reads EAGVTQFPSHSVIEKGQTVTLRCDPISGHDNLYWYRRVMGKEIKFLLHFVKESKQDESGMPNNRFLAERTGGTYSTLKVQPAELEDSGVYFCASSQVRPSSRDEQYFGPGTRLTVT.

This clonotype was recorded many times. This chain connects TRBV7-6 to TRBJ2-7, with 7 bases identical to TRBD2. Germline CDR1 and CDR2: SGHVS and FNYEAQ. J was trimmed by 2 bases and V by 1 base; bases with no gene match: 5. The CDR3 length is 15 residues. The CDR3 spells CASSLGGGSPYEQYF. CDR3 sequence (DNA): TGTGCCAGCAGCTTAGGGGGAGGGAGCCCCTACGAGCAGTACTTC.

V gene TRBV7-9 combines with J gene TRBJ1-1; the match to TRBD1 covers 8 bases. The CDR3 has 16 amino acids. The V segment lost 1 base and the J segment 6 bases; nucleotides outside the gene matches: 10. Germline V gene lookup returns CDR1 SEHNR and CDR2 FQNEAQ (reference sequence). CDR3: CASSLEAWTGTAEAFF. Here the CDR3 DNA reads TGTGCCAGCAGCTTAGAGGCATGGACAGGGACGGCTGAAGCTTTCTTT.

This clonotype has only a few counts. The rearrangement links TRBV7-8 to TRBJ1-6; D gene uncertain. The germline V gene has CDR1 SGHVS and CDR2 FQNEAQ. The CDR3 consists of 13 residues. V lost 5 bases to trimming and J lost 7 bases, with 9 bases between them. The CDR3 DNA sequence: TGTGCCAGCAGCGCCTCCCCGAATTCACCCCTCCACTTT. Translation: CASSASPNSPLHF.

This clonotype came up many times. The chain couples TRBV7-2 to TRBJ1-5; D remains unclear. Germline V gene data show CDR1 as SGHTA and CDR2 as FQGNSA. With 1 base removed from V and 7 bases from J, the gap between germline ends came to 5 bases. The CDR3 is made up of 12 amino acids. CDR3 sequence: CASSLVDQPQHF. CDR3 coding DNA: TGTGCCAGCAGCTTAGTCGACCAGCCCCAGCATTTT.

The chain uses TRBV15 and TRBJ1-5, with D unresolved. V was cut by 8 bases and J by 4 bases, with 12 bases left in between. Germline lookup yields CDR1 LNHNV and CDR2 YYDKDF (reference sequence). This CDR3 region has 13 residues. The CDR3 nucleotides read TGTGCCACCTGTGACGGCCTGAATCAGCCCCAGCATTTT. It is translated as CATCDGLNQPQHF.

This clonotype was counted a single time. This chain links TRBV3-1 with TRBJ2-1; no definite D call. CDR1 is LGHDT and CDR2 is YNNKEL in the germline V gene (reference sequence). V dropped 4 bases and J dropped 7 bases, with 14 bases sitting between them. The CDR3 sequence is 14 residues long. The CDR3 loop reads CASSRTWVWNEQFF. The CDR3 region has the DNA TGTGCCAGCAGCCGCACATGGGTCTGGAATGAGCAGTTCTTC.

This clonotype was counted at least ten times. CDR3 DNA sequence: TGTGCCAGCAGCTTGGGACGGAGCACAGATACGCAGTATTTT. Amino acids: CASSLGRSTDTQYF. The genes are TRBV7-2 and TRBJ2-3; D assignment may be TRBD1 or TRBD2 (5 bases each). Looked up from germline, CDR1 is SGHTA and CDR2 is FQGNSA. Trimming stripped 3 bases from V and 0 bases from J, with 7 bases between. This CDR3 spans 14 amino acids.